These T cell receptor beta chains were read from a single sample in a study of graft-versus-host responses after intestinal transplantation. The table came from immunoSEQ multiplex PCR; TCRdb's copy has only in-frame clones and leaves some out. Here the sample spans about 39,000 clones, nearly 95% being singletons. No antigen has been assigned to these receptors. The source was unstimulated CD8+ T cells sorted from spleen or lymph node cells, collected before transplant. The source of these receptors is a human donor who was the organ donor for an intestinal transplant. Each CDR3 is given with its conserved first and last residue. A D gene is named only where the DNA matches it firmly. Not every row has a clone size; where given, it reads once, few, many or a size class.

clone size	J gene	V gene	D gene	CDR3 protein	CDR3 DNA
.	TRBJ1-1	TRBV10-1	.	CARLDRLNTEAFF	TGCGCCAGATTAGACAGGTTGAACACTGAAGCTTTCTTT
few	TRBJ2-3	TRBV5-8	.	CASSTDTQYF	TGTGCCAGCAGTACAGATACGCAGTATTTT
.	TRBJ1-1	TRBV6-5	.	CASSYGGSEAFF	TGTGCCAGCAGTTACGGGGGAAGTGAAGCTTTCTTT
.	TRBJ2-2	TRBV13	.	CASSPRGGELFF	TGTGCCAGCAGCCCGCGTGGCGGGGAGCTGTTTTTT
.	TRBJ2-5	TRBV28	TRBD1	CASSWTGKETQYF	TGTGCCAGCAGTTGGACAGGGAAAGAGACCCAGTACTTC
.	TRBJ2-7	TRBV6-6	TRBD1	CASRIQGTYEQYF	TGTGCCAGCAGAATACAGGGGACCTACGAGCAGTACTTC
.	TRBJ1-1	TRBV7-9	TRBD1	CASSPWTGVITEAFF	TGTGCCAGCAGCCCCTGGACAGGGGTGATCACTGAAGCTTTCTTT
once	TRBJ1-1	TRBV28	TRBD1	CASSWGDRDTEAFF	TGTGCCAGCAGTTGGGGGGACAGGGACACTGAAGCTTTCTTT
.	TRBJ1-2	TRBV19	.	CASSMGRANYGYTF	TGTGCCAGTAGTATGGGCAGAGCTAACTATGGCTACACCTTC
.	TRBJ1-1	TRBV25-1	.	CASSEGGNTEAFF	TGTGCCAGCAGTGAGGGGGGGAACACTGAAGCTTTCTTT
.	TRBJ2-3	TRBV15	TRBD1	CATSSGTGFQYF	TGTGCCACCAGCAGCGGGACAGGGTTTCAGTATTTT
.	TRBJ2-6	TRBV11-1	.	CASSYGDKADKSRANVLTF	TGTGCCAGCAGCTATGGAGATAAGGCTGACAAAAGTCGGGCCAACGTCCTGACTTTC
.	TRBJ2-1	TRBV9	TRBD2	CASTLHGTSSYNEQFF	TGTGCCAGCACCCTTCACGGGACTAGCTCCTACAATGAGCAGTTCTTC
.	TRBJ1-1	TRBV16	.	CASSQWKGWTEAFF	TGTGCCAGCAGCCAATGGAAGGGGTGGACTGAAGCTTTCTTT
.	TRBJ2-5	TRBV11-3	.	CASSFLAFPETQYF	TGTGCCAGCAGCTTTCTAGCTTTCCCAGAGACCCAGTACTTC
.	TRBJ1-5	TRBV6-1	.	CASSPVEADNQPQHF	TGTGCCAGCAGCCCCGTAGAGGCCGACAATCAGCCCCAGCATTTT
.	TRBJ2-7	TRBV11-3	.	CASSAGQSPLYEQYF	TGTGCCAGCAGCGCGGGACAGTCCCCCCTATACGAGCAGTACTTC
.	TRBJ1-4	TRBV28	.	CASSLLRAAPTNEKLFF	TGTGCCAGCAGTTTACTTCGGGCAGCACCAACTAATGAAAAACTGTTTTTT
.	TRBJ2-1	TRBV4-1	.	CASSQVFLKNPFYNEQFF	TGCGCCAGCAGCCAAGTCTTCTTGAAGAATCCGTTCTACAATGAGCAGTTCTTC
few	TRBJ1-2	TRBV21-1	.	CASSKAGQGLGYTF	TGTGCCAGCAGCAAAGCCGGACAGGGATTGGGCTACACCTTC
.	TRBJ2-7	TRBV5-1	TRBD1	CASSLAGTGGSYEQYF	TGCGCCAGCAGCTTGGCGGGGACAGGGGGATCCTACGAGCAGTACTTC
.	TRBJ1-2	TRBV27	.	CASSLWQGGRNYGYTF	TGTGCCAGCAGTTTATGGCAGGGAGGTCGGAACTATGGCTACACCTTC
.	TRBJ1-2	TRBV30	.	CAWSEGPRMGYTF	TGTGCCTGGAGTGAGGGACCGAGGATGGGCTACACCTTC
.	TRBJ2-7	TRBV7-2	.	CASSLASDFYEQYF	TGTGCCAGCAGCCTAGCTTCTGATTTCTACGAGCAGTACTTC
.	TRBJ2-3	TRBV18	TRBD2	CASSPRGLAGGPAYWKDTQYF	TGTGCCAGCTCACCAAGAGGACTAGCGGGAGGGCCGGCCTATTGGAAGGATACGCAGTATTTT
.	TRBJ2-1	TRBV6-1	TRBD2	CASSETGGNEQFF	TGTGCCAGCAGTGAAACGGGGGGGAATGAGCAGTTCTTC
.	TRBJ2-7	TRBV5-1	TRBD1	CASSWTGGYEQYF	TGCGCCAGCAGCTGGACAGGGGGCTACGAGCAGTACTTC